The entry below gives a single T cell receptor beta chain sequence along with its context. This specimen comes from a study of shared T cell receptors in the human thymus. The data were produced by immunoSEQ multiplex PCR, yet TCRdb's version contains in-frame clones alone and is incomplete. The data contain hundreds of thousands of clones, just under 95% of them singletons. V was pared by 0 bases and J by 2 bases, with 11 bases between. The CDR3 consists of 15 residues. The germline CDR1 and CDR2 sequences are SGHDN and FVKESK. Sequenced material: thymocytes. The clonotype originates from a human donor. This chain uses TRBV14 with TRBJ2-7; D is undetermined. The CDR3 sequence: CASSQDRQPPYEQYF. For the CDR3, the DNA is TGTGCCAGCAGCCAAGATCGGCAGCCACCCTACGAGCAGTACTTC.